This T cell receptor beta chain was profiled in a study of pediatric ulcerative colitis. Across the study: Most patients had pancolitis, and two had left-sided colitis.

One to two pinch biopsies were taken from the rectum during colonoscopy. General study results and limits: Rectal repertoires separated controls, mild-moderate and acute severe colitis. All ulcerative colitis patients, but no controls, carried two rectal clonotypes. Ulcerative colitis patients shared more blood-rectal clones than controls.

About this clone itself: Its antigen remains unidentified.

Data came from immunoSEQ multiplex PCR; TCRdb stores just in-frame clones and leaves some out. The table lists about 34,000 clones, roughly 70% of them singletons. The TCR sequence derives from a boy aged 10-17 years with severe ulcerative colitis. The sample taken for sequencing was gut tissue.

The CDR3 DNA is TGTGCCAGCAGCCGACAGGGGGGCATTGCAGATACGCAGTATTTT. It translates to CASSRQGGIADTQYF. The chain links TRBV2 to TRBJ2-3, with 9 bases matching TRBD1. The V gene's germline CDR1 is SNHLY and CDR2 FYNNEI. The CDR3 covers 15 residues. Unmatched junction bases numbered 8, after V lost 6 bases and J lost 4 bases.